This T cell receptor beta chain originates from a study of T-cell reconstitution after alpha-beta-depleted transplantation in children. With 3 bases removed from V and 4 bases from J, the gap between germline ends came to 9 bases. CDR3 size: 14 residues. CDR1 KGHSH and CDR2 LQKENI come from the germline V gene. This clonotype was seen a few times. Unique molecular identifiers were built into the TCRbeta library. TCRdb reprocessed the PCR reads with MiXCR, giving one entry per CDR3 protein. This table holds 250,000 to 300,000 distinct CDR3 sequences, approximately 9.6% found once. This clonotype was obtained from a human donor who donated a stem cell graft to a child with SCID. The sample consisted of PBMCs from the stem cell graft donor, taken from the stem cell graft. The chain employs TRBV18 and TRBJ2-2; no reliable D call. The CDR3 region is CASSPSLPTGELFF. CDR3 nucleotide sequence: TGTGCCAGCTCACCGAGCCTCCCCACCGGGGAGCTGTTTTTT.